The TCR beta chain described here comes from a study of identifying expanded T cells in peripheral blood. Study-wide points: Across healthy donors, higher total template counts meant significantly greater roughly two-week count variance.

Here immunoSEQ multiplex PCR was the method, and the copy in TCRdb shows in-frame clones only, minus some. The table shows around 120,000 clones, with 65% to 90% occurring only once. A word on this clone: Its antigen is as yet unknown.

This sequence was found in a person between 18 and 75 years old in good health. Source material: blood.

The CDR3 DNA follows: TGTGCCAGCAGCGTAGCTCACGGAGCAAGCTCCTACAATGAGCAGTTCTTC. Translating it yields CASSVAHGASSYNEQFF. J is TRBJ2-1 and V is TRBV9; unclear D gene. Trimming left V 0 bases short and J 0 bases short, with 13 bases between. The CDR3 is 17 residues long. Germline loops: CDR1 SGDLS, CDR2 YYNGEE.